These 9 T cell receptor beta chains were sequenced from one sample in a study of CDR3 diversity in severe acne. TCRdb reprocessed the PCR reads via MiXCR and lists one record per CDR3 protein. Seen here are about 85,000 distinct CDR3 sequences, about 48% observed once, and the top ten hold roughly a tenth. Sequencing used blood. These receptors were taken from a male donor in good health, serving as a control.

With regard to this clonotype: At one end, the junction sequence differs from germline, possibly due to a read error. The V and J genes are TRBV13 and TRBJ2-2, with D possibly matching TRBD1 (6 bases). CDR1 PRHDT and CDR2 FYEKMQ come from the germline V gene (reference sequence). The CDR3 is made up of 17 amino acids. CDR3 bases: TGTGCCAGCAGCTTAGGCCTCAGGGGTACGAACACCGGGGAGCTGTACTTC. Translation gives CASSLGLRGTNTGELYF.

The rearrangement links TRBV7-8 to TRBJ1-3; possible D gene TRBD1, 6 bases. V was trimmed by 1 base and J by 3 bases, leaving 13 bases between them. Germline CDR1 and CDR2: SGHVS and FQNEAQ. This CDR3 has 16 amino acids. For the CDR3, the DNA is TGTGCCAGCAGCTTAGGGGCAGGGGACTTTGGAAACACCATATATTTT. Translated: CASSLGAGDFGNTIYF.

This clonotype was seen a few times. This chain joins TRBV7-9 and TRBJ1-1; D remains unclear. Trimming stripped 4 bases from V and 9 bases from J, with 9 bases between. The CDR3 covers 11 residues. In germline, CDR1 is SEHNR, CDR2 FQNEAQ (reference sequence). In DNA, the CDR3 is TGTGCCAGCAGCTCAGGATACCAAGCTTTCTTT. Translation gives CASSSGYQAFF.

CDR3 protein: CASGGTGETQYF. The CDR3 bases are TGTGCCAGCGGGGGCACCGGGGAGACCCAGTACTTC. The chain links TRBV6-5 to TRBJ2-5; tentatively, D is TRBD1 (6 bases). The CDR3 totals 12 residues. Germline CDR1 MNHEY, CDR2 SVGAGI. Trimming took 8 bases from V and 5 from J, leaving 12 bases between them.

This chain uses TRBV10-3 with TRBJ2-7; D is possibly TRBD2 (5 bases). Germline V CDR1 and CDR2: ENHRY, SYGVKD. CDR3 size: 15 residues. V lost 10 bases and J 0 bases, leaving 19 bases between the germline ends. Here the CDR3 reads CASRSGGSSSYEQYF. The CDR3, as DNA: TGTGCCAGCCGTTCGGGCGGGTCCAGCTCCTACGAGCAGTACTTC.

A single count supports this clonotype. This chain joins TRBV7-6 and TRBJ1-3; no clear D gene. Germline CDR1 is SGHVS and CDR2 is FNYEAQ. V lost 7 bases and J lost 0, with 10 bases in between. CDR3 size: 14 residues. CDR3 sequence (DNA): TGTGCCAGCACACAGAGGACCTCTGGAAACACCATATATTTT. This codes for CASTQRTSGNTIYF.

This clonotype was seen more than once but under ten times. This sequence joins TRBV5-4 and TRBJ1-2; 7 bases fit TRBD1. The CDR3 is 12 residues long. The trim removed 4 bases at V and 6 bases at J, leaving 3 bases unmatched. Germline V gives CDR1 SGHNT, CDR2 YYREEE (reference sequence). CDR3 in amino acids: CASSPQGNGYTF. The CDR3 DNA reads as TGTGCCAGCAGCCCACAGGGGAATGGCTACACCTTC.

The V and J genes are TRBV20-1 and TRBJ1-6, with a tentative D call TRBD1 (6 bases). Germline V gene lookup returns CDR1 DFQATT and CDR2 SNEGSKA (reference sequence). The CDR3 is 15 residues long. Trimming stripped 5 bases from V and 4 bases from J, with 15 bases between. CDR3 sequence (DNA): TGCAGTGCTTCCCGGGACACTCGTTATAATTCACCCCTCCACTTT. Translating gives CSASRDTRYNSPLHF.

Ten or more counts support this clonotype. One junction end disagrees with the germline gene, perhaps due to a read error. The gene calls are TRBV5-8 and TRBJ2-5; D unresolved. The CDR3 has 8 residues. CDR1 is SGHTS and CDR2 is YDEGEE in the germline V gene. The CDR3 sequence is CDKETQYF. The CDR3 DNA reads TGCGATAAAGAGACCCAGTACTTC.